This is a list of T cell receptor beta chains from one sample in a study of blood T cell repertoires in COVID-19. Using immunoSEQ multiplex PCR, the repertoire was profiled, and TCRdb retains in-frame clones only, with some absent. The sample includes tens of thousands of clones, approximately 90% seen only once; the top ten take approximately 6.2%. The sequencing input was peripheral blood. All receptors come from a human donor in a cohort sampled during active COVID-19. The CDR3 runs from the conserved cysteine through the conserved F or W. A D gene is named only where the DNA matches it firmly. Size tells how often a clone was seen (once, few, many) or the class of an expanded clone, and some rows leave it out.

abundance: -; v_gene: TRBV5-7; j_gene: TRBJ2-7; d_gene: TRBD2; CDR3nt: TGTGCCAGCAGCTTGAGCAGCGGGGGCTTTGTCGAGCAGTACTTC; CDR3aa: CASSLSSGGFVEQYF
abundance: -; v_gene: TRBV7-9; j_gene: TRBJ2-7; d_gene: -; CDR3nt: TGTGCCAGCAGCCATCCTGAGTCGCACCCCTATGAGCAGTACTTC; CDR3aa: CASSHPESHPYEQYF
abundance: -; v_gene: TRBV7-2; j_gene: TRBJ2-2; d_gene: TRBD2; CDR3nt: TGTGCCAGCTTTGGGACTAGCGGGGGGGCTTTGTGGGGAACCGGGGAGCTGTTTTTT; CDR3aa: CASFGTSGGALWGTGELFF
abundance: -; v_gene: TRBV27; j_gene: TRBJ1-1; d_gene: TRBD1; CDR3nt: TGTGCCAGCAGCTCGGGACAGAAGTATACTGAAGCTTTCTTT; CDR3aa: CASSSGQKYTEAFF
abundance: -; v_gene: TRBV7-8; j_gene: TRBJ2-1; d_gene: -; CDR3nt: TGTGCCAGCAGCTCCAGGGGAGGGATCGTCCGGGTGCCCTCGTTCTACAATGAGCAGTTCTTC; CDR3aa: CASSSRGGIVRVPSFYNEQFF
abundance: -; v_gene: TRBV3-1/TRBV3-2; j_gene: TRBJ1-1; d_gene: -; CDR3nt: TGTGCCAGCAGCCCTCCTCGGGCGGGCCTGAACACTGAAGCTTTCTTT; CDR3aa: CASSPPRAGLNTEAFF
abundance: -; v_gene: TRBV14; j_gene: TRBJ2-3; d_gene: TRBD1; CDR3nt: TGTGCCAGCAGCCCGGGACAGCGCACAGATACGCAGTATTTT; CDR3aa: CASSPGQRTDTQYF
abundance: once; v_gene: TRBV28; j_gene: TRBJ2-3; d_gene: -; CDR3nt: TGTGCCAGCAGTTTGGATCCGGGACAAAGCACAGATACGCAGTATTTT; CDR3aa: CASSLDPGQSTDTQYF
abundance: -; v_gene: TRBV19; j_gene: TRBJ1-4; d_gene: -; CDR3nt: TGTGCCAGTAGTATAGATCGAGAAGCGGCAACTAATGAAAAACTGTTTTTT; CDR3aa: CASSIDREAATNEKLFF
abundance: -; v_gene: TRBV9; j_gene: TRBJ1-2; d_gene: -; CDR3nt: TGTGCCAGCATTGACAGAAACAACTATGGCTACACCTTC; CDR3aa: CASIDRNNYGYTF
abundance: once; v_gene: TRBV5-1; j_gene: TRBJ2-7; d_gene: TRBD1; CDR3nt: TGCGCCAGCAGCCTAGGACAGGGAAGTGACGAGCAGTACTTC; CDR3aa: CASSLGQGSDEQYF
abundance: -; v_gene: TRBV7-9; j_gene: TRBJ2-3; d_gene: -; CDR3nt: TGTGCCAGCAGCTTCCCTAGTGCTAGAGATACGCAGTATTTT; CDR3aa: CASSFPSARDTQYF
abundance: -; v_gene: TRBV27; j_gene: TRBJ2-1; d_gene: TRBD2; CDR3nt: TGTGCCAGCAGCCTCGGTCGGCTAGCGGGGATCAATGAGCAGTTCTTC; CDR3aa: CASSLGRLAGINEQFF
abundance: -; v_gene: TRBV3-1/TRBV3-2; j_gene: TRBJ2-5; d_gene: -; CDR3nt: TGTGCCAGCAGCCCCTCGTCGGAGACCCAGTACTTC; CDR3aa: CASSPSSETQYF
abundance: -; v_gene: TRBV19; j_gene: TRBJ2-3; d_gene: TRBD2; CDR3nt: TGTGCCAGTAGTATCGACGGACTAGCGGGGGCTAGCACAGATACGCAGTATTTT; CDR3aa: CASSIDGLAGASTDTQYF
abundance: -; v_gene: TRBV10-3; j_gene: TRBJ2-7; d_gene: TRBD1; CDR3nt: TGTGCCATCAGTGACTCGGGACAGGGGGCAAGAGAGCAGTACTTC; CDR3aa: CAISDSGQGAREQYF
abundance: -; v_gene: TRBV3-1/TRBV3-2; j_gene: TRBJ1-4; d_gene: TRBD1; CDR3nt: TGTGCCAGCAGCCAAGTGGCGCGAGGGGACAGGGGTGAAAAACTGTTTTTT; CDR3aa: CASSQVARGDRGEKLFF
abundance: -; v_gene: TRBV28; j_gene: TRBJ2-1; d_gene: TRBD2; CDR3nt: TGTGCCAGCAGTTTATCACTAGCGGCCTACAATGAGCAGTTCTTC; CDR3aa: CASSLSLAAYNEQFF
abundance: -; v_gene: TRBV11-2; j_gene: TRBJ2-7; d_gene: TRBD1; CDR3nt: TGTGCCAGCAGCTTAGGACAGGGCCAATACGAGCAGTACTTC; CDR3aa: CASSLGQGQYEQYF
abundance: -; v_gene: TRBV19; j_gene: TRBJ1-5; d_gene: TRBD1; CDR3nt: TGTGCCAGTAGTATGAGGCAGGGGGCGGGTAATCAGCCCCAGCATTTT; CDR3aa: CASSMRQGAGNQPQHF
abundance: -; v_gene: TRBV11-2; j_gene: TRBJ2-5; d_gene: -; CDR3nt: TGTGCCAGCAGCTTAGAGGGCGGGGAGAAGACCCAGTACTTC; CDR3aa: CASSLEGGEKTQYF
abundance: -; v_gene: TRBV27; j_gene: TRBJ2-7; d_gene: -; CDR3nt: TGTGCCAGCGCCCGTCGGGGGATCTCCTACGAGCAGTACTTC; CDR3aa: CASARRGISYEQYF
abundance: -; v_gene: TRBV7-3; j_gene: TRBJ2-1; d_gene: -; CDR3nt: TGTGCCAGCAGCGCCACCGGGACTCCTGCCTTGGGTGAGCAGTTCTTC; CDR3aa: CASSATGTPALGEQFF
abundance: -; v_gene: TRBV18; j_gene: TRBJ1-2; d_gene: -; CDR3nt: TGTGCCAGCTCACCTCTCGTCGGGGTGGGGGGTAACTATGGCTACACCTTC; CDR3aa: CASSPLVGVGGNYGYTF
abundance: -; v_gene: TRBV6-4; j_gene: TRBJ1-5; d_gene: -; CDR3nt: TGTGCCAGCAGCCCCGGCGGGGGAAATCAGCCCCAGCATTTT; CDR3aa: CASSPGGGNQPQHF
abundance: -; v_gene: TRBV3-1/TRBV3-2; j_gene: TRBJ2-1; d_gene: TRBD2; CDR3nt: TGTGCCAGCAGCCTTGACGGGGGGAGCTCCTACAATGAGCAGTTCTTC; CDR3aa: CASSLDGGSSYNEQFF
abundance: -; v_gene: TRBV5-4; j_gene: TRBJ2-7; d_gene: TRBD1; CDR3nt: TGTGCCAGCAGCTTCTACAGGGGGGCCGAACTGGGCGAGCAGTACTTC; CDR3aa: CASSFYRGAELGEQYF
abundance: -; v_gene: TRBV5-1; j_gene: TRBJ2-1; d_gene: -; CDR3nt: TGCGCCAGCAGCTTGGAGGGGCCTGCCTACAATGAGCAGTTCTTC; CDR3aa: CASSLEGPAYNEQFF
abundance: -; v_gene: TRBV7-6; j_gene: TRBJ2-7; d_gene: TRBD1; CDR3nt: TGTGCCAGCAGCTTATTGGGACAGGGGGCGGGGGAGCAGTACTTC; CDR3aa: CASSLLGQGAGEQYF
abundance: -; v_gene: TRBV9; j_gene: TRBJ2-5; d_gene: -; CDR3nt: TGTGCCAGCAGCGTAGGACAGGGAACTAGCGGTTTCCAAGAGACCCAGTACTTC; CDR3aa: CASSVGQGTSGFQETQYF
abundance: few; v_gene: TRBV18; j_gene: TRBJ1-2; d_gene: -; CDR3nt: TGTGCCAGCTCTCCGGAGGGTTATGGCTACACCTTC; CDR3aa: CASSPEGYGYTF
abundance: -; v_gene: TRBV11-2; j_gene: TRBJ1-4; d_gene: TRBD1; CDR3nt: TGTGCCAGCAGCTCGCCTCTCCGGCCGGACAGGGATCGGGAAAAACTGTTTTTT; CDR3aa: CASSSPLRPDRDREKLFF
abundance: -; v_gene: TRBV9; j_gene: TRBJ2-5; d_gene: TRBD2; CDR3nt: TGTGCCAGCAGCGTAGGTAGCGGGGGGGCCAGGGACGAGACCCAGTACTTC; CDR3aa: CASSVGSGGARDETQYF
abundance: once; v_gene: TRBV3-1/TRBV3-2; j_gene: TRBJ2-3; d_gene: TRBD2; CDR3nt: TGTGCCAGCAGTCCCGGGACTAGCGGGACCCAAGTTGGCACAGATACGCAGTATTTT; CDR3aa: CASSPGTSGTQVGTDTQYF
abundance: once; v_gene: TRBV3-1/TRBV3-2; j_gene: TRBJ2-1; d_gene: TRBD2; CDR3nt: TGTGCCAGCAGCCTGGGACTACTCGAGCAGTTCTTC; CDR3aa: CASSLGLLEQFF
abundance: -; v_gene: TRBV25-1; j_gene: TRBJ2-7; d_gene: -; CDR3nt: TGTGCCAGCAGTGAAGTTGCGTTCGAGCAGTACTTC; CDR3aa: CASSEVAFEQYF
abundance: -; v_gene: TRBV7-8; j_gene: TRBJ2-2; d_gene: TRBD2; CDR3nt: TGTGCCAGCACCCAACTCGAGCGGGGAGCGAACACCGGGGAGCTGTTTTTT; CDR3aa: CASTQLERGANTGELFF
abundance: -; v_gene: TRBV4-3; j_gene: TRBJ1-2; d_gene: TRBD1; CDR3nt: TGCGCCAGCAGCCGGGACAGGAACTATGGCTACACCTTC; CDR3aa: CASSRDRNYGYTF
abundance: -; v_gene: TRBV11-2; j_gene: TRBJ2-7; d_gene: TRBD1; CDR3nt: TGTGCCAGCAGCCTTGGACAGGGGGCGAACGAGCAGTACTTC; CDR3aa: CASSLGQGANEQYF
abundance: -; v_gene: TRBV2; j_gene: TRBJ1-6; d_gene: -; CDR3nt: TGTGCCAGCAGTGTGGAACAGTGGAATTCACCCCTCCACTTT; CDR3aa: CASSVEQWNSPLHF
abundance: -; v_gene: TRBV7-6; j_gene: TRBJ2-2; d_gene: TRBD1; CDR3nt: TGTGCCAGCAGCTTAGCTGTCCCAGGGGGCACCGGGGAGCTGTTTTTT; CDR3aa: CASSLAVPGGTGELFF
abundance: once; v_gene: TRBV5-5; j_gene: TRBJ2-1; d_gene: TRBD1; CDR3nt: TGTGCCAGCAGCCCCGACAGGGGCCCCGGCAATGAGCAGTTCTTC; CDR3aa: CASSPDRGPGNEQFF
abundance: -; v_gene: TRBV30; j_gene: TRBJ1-4; d_gene: TRBD1; CDR3nt: TGTGCCTGGAGACCAGGGACAGGGGAAGCTAATGAAAAACTGTTTTTT; CDR3aa: CAWRPGTGEANEKLFF
abundance: -; v_gene: TRBV7-2; j_gene: TRBJ2-5; d_gene: -; CDR3nt: TGTGCCAGCAGCGAACGGGGGGCCGCATATTTGTCCCAGTACTTC; CDR3aa: CASSERGAAYLSQYF
abundance: -; v_gene: TRBV13; j_gene: TRBJ2-7; d_gene: TRBD2; CDR3nt: TGTGCCAGCAGCCCGGGGGGGGACGTAACCTACGAGCAGTACTTC; CDR3aa: CASSPGGDVTYEQYF
abundance: -; v_gene: TRBV5-6; j_gene: TRBJ2-1; d_gene: -; CDR3nt: TGTGCCAGCAGACCCAATTTAGTCTCCTACAATGAGCAGTTCTTC; CDR3aa: CASRPNLVSYNEQFF
abundance: -; v_gene: TRBV30; j_gene: TRBJ1-2; d_gene: -; CDR3nt: TGTGCCTGGAGTGTTAGTACAGGGTGGATCGGCTACACCTTC; CDR3aa: CAWSVSTGWIGYTF
abundance: once; v_gene: TRBV19; j_gene: TRBJ2-2; d_gene: TRBD1; CDR3nt: TGTGCCAGTAGTACCCCGGGACAGCCGACCGGGGAGCTGTTTTTT; CDR3aa: CASSTPGQPTGELFF
abundance: -; v_gene: TRBV19; j_gene: TRBJ1-1; d_gene: TRBD1; CDR3nt: TGTGCCAGTACCGGGACAGGTGAAACGAACACTGAAGCTTTCTTT; CDR3aa: CASTGTGETNTEAFF
abundance: -; v_gene: TRBV2; j_gene: TRBJ2-3; d_gene: TRBD2; CDR3nt: TGTGCCAGCAGCCGGGCGGGAGAGCGCACAGATACGCAGTATTTT; CDR3aa: CASSRAGERTDTQYF
abundance: -; v_gene: TRBV24-1; j_gene: TRBJ2-7; d_gene: -; CDR3nt: TGTGCCACCAGTGAAACGACAGTTACCGAGCAGTACTTC; CDR3aa: CATSETTVTEQYF
abundance: -; v_gene: TRBV12-3/TRBV12-4; j_gene: TRBJ2-7; d_gene: -; CDR3nt: TGTGCCAGCAGTTTGATCAGGGCTGGCGAGCAGTACTTC; CDR3aa: CASSLIRAGEQYF
abundance: -; v_gene: TRBV11-2; j_gene: TRBJ2-5; d_gene: TRBD1; CDR3nt: TGTGCCAGCAGACCAAACAGGGGAGAGACCCAGTACTTC; CDR3aa: CASRPNRGETQYF
abundance: -; v_gene: TRBV2; j_gene: TRBJ2-1; d_gene: -; CDR3nt: TGTGCCAGCAGTGAGGACCGACAGTTAGAGCAGTTCTTC; CDR3aa: CASSEDRQLEQFF
abundance: -; v_gene: TRBV6-1; j_gene: TRBJ2-1; d_gene: TRBD2; CDR3nt: TGTGCCAGCAGTGAAGCGCTTAGCGGGGGGGCCAATGAGCAGTTCTTC; CDR3aa: CASSEALSGGANEQFF